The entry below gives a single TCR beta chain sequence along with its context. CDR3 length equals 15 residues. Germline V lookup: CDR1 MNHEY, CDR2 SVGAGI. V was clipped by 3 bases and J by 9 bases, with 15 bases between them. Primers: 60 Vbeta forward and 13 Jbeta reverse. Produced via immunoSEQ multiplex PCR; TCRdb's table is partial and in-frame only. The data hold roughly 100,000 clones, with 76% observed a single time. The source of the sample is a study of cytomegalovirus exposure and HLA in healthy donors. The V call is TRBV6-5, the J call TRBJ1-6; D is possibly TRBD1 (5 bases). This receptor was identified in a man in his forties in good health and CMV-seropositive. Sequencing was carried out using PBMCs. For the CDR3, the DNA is TGTGCCAGCAGTTATCTTAGGGGTGGTACTTCACCCCTCCACTTT. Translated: CASSYLRGGTSPLHF.